This T cell receptor (beta chain) was captured in a study of T cell responses to AZD1222 COVID-19 vaccine. For this clone: The target antigen is unknown.

Findings of the study overall: Baseline testing showed seropositivity in only a handful of AZD1222 recipients.

Sequenced by immunoSEQ multiplex PCR; TCRdb stores in-frame clones only, minus some. This table has some 120,000 clones, approximately 85% appearing once. Germline V gene data show CDR1 as LNHDA and CDR2 as SQIVND (reference sequence). The CDR3 has 16 amino acids. Trimming cost V 5 bases and J 4 bases; bases outside gene matches: 8. The specimen comprised peripheral blood, sampled 28 days after the second AZD1222 dose. This sequence joins TRBV19 and TRBJ2-5; TRBD2 matches at 12 bases. This TCR derives from an adult who received the AZD1222 COVID-19 vaccine. The CDR3 DNA reads TGTGCCAGTAGTCTCCTTCGACTAGCGGGAGCAGAGACCCAGTACTTC. This codes for CASSLLRLAGAETQYF.